A single sample is the source of the 20 T cell receptor beta chains below, sequenced in a study of regulatory T cells in long-lasting Graves disease. TCR beta libraries were built with iRepertoire HTBI primers and Arm-PCR of CDR3 regions. Each CDR3 protein is one row after TCRdb ran MiXCR on the multiplex PCR reads. Of roughly 350,000 distinct CDR3 sequences in the sample, about 17% were seen once. The time point is: newly diagnosed GD, antithyroid drugs for less than 3 months. RNA isolated from PBMCs was used to make the TCR library. These data also featured in a second study, about T cells in Graves' hyperthyroidism and ophthalmopathy.

The sample was peripheral blood mononuclear cells (PBMCs), taken at new diagnosis, from a patient treated with antithyroid drugs. The receptors come from a woman aged 18 to 35 with Graves disease.

The genes are TRBV6-1 and TRBJ1-6; D uncertain. V lost 7 bases, J lost 5 bases, and 9 bases lay in between. From germline, CDR1 is MNHNS and CDR2 SASEGT. This CDR3 region has 13 residues. The CDR3 is CASKQINNSPLHF. DNA of the CDR3: TGTGCCAGCAAACAAATTAATAATTCACCCCTCCACTTT.

This clonotype was seen just once. V and J are TRBV19 and TRBJ1-1; unclear D gene. The V gene lost 6 bases and the J gene lost 1 base, with 18 bases spanning the gap. The germline V gene encodes CDR1 LNHDA and CDR2 SQIVND (reference sequence). The CDR3 spans 16 residues. The DNA for the CDR3 is TGTGCCAGTAGCCCCTCCGGGCGCCGTTGGAACACTGAAGCTTTCTTT. This encodes CASSPSGRRWNTEAFF.

This chain connects TRBV6-5 to TRBJ1-2; D call uncertain. Germline CDR1 reads MNHEY; CDR2 reads SVGAGI. Trimming cost V 5 bases and J 3 bases, with 13 bases left between them. This CDR3 spans 14 amino acids. The CDR3 sequence is CASSKAGLDYGYTF. CDR3 nucleotides: TGTGCCAGCAGTAAAGCGGGTTTAGACTATGGCTACACCTTC.

This clonotype was recorded at least ten times. CDR3 nucleotide sequence: TGTGCCAGCAGTTCCTCTACAGGGGCCGAGCGAGAGACCCAGTACTTC. Encoded protein: CASSSSTGAERETQYF. V is TRBV28 and J is TRBJ2-5; the match to TRBD1 covers 7 bases. CDR1 and CDR2 from the germline V gene are MDHEN and SYDVKM. The V and J ends lost 4 bases and 4 bases, in that order; junction bases with no gene match: 12. This CDR3 has 16 residues.

This clonotype was found many times. The rearrangement links TRBV12-3 or TRBV12-4 to TRBJ1-3; tentative D call: TRBD1 (5 bases). CDR3 length: 14 amino acids. Deletions cut 6 bases from V and 11 bases from J, with 20 bases between. This CDR3 is CASSLTSRRDSIYF. CDR3 DNA sequence: TGTGCCAGCAGCTTGACATCCCGACGGGACTCCATATATTTT.

The chain employs TRBV10-3 and TRBJ1-6, with D possibly matching TRBD1 (5 bases). The CDR3 runs 15 residues. V was pared by 10 bases and J by 6 bases, with 19 bases between. CDR1 is ENHRY, CDR2 SYGVKD, per germline. The CDR3 is CASAGGADSNSPLHF. For the CDR3, the DNA is TGTGCCAGCGCCGGTGGGGCGGACTCTAATTCACCCCTCCACTTT.

This clonotype has just a few counts. This chain links TRBV29-1 with TRBJ1-3; weak D call: TRBD1 (5 bases). This CDR3 spans 16 amino acids. Trimming took off 1 base at V and 0 bases at J, with 13 bases between the two ends. Germline loops: CDR1 SQVTM, CDR2 ANQGSEA. The CDR3 DNA reads TGCAGCGTTGAAGTCGGGGGAGGAGGCTCTGGAAACACCATATATTTT. As protein: CSVEVGGGGSGNTIYF.

The gene calls are TRBV19 and TRBJ1-4, with D tentatively TRBD1 (6 bases). Germline V gene lookup returns CDR1 LNHDA and CDR2 SQIVND (reference sequence). The CDR3 spans 15 residues. V lost 7 bases and J 3 bases, leaving 15 bases between the germline ends. In DNA, the CDR3 is TGTGCCAGTAACACCGGGGGCAAGTCTAATGAAAAACTGTTTTTT. Translated, it gives CASNTGGKSNEKLFF.

This clonotype was seen at least ten times. V gene TRBV28 combines with J gene TRBJ2-7; D not resolved. The V and J ends lost 2 bases and 6 bases respectively, with 8 bases between them. The CDR3 loop spans 12 amino acids. Germline V CDR1 and CDR2: MDHEN, SYDVKM. CDR3 coding DNA: TGTGCCAGCAGTTTACTTAGGTCCGAGCAGTACTTC. It codes for CASSLLRSEQYF.

The sample holds a few counts of this clonotype. The chain uses TRBV28 and TRBJ2-7; D not certain. CDR1 MDHEN and CDR2 SYDVKM come from the germline V gene. The V and J ends lost 4 bases and 3 bases respectively, with 7 bases between them. CDR3 size: 12 residues. The DNA for the CDR3 is TGTGCCAGCAGTTCCCGGCTCTACGAGCAGTACTTC. It encodes CASSSRLYEQYF.

The chain couples TRBV25-1 to TRBJ1-1; maybe TRBD1 (6 bases). Between the trimmed V and J ends, which lost 2 bases and 1 base, there was a span of 11 bases. This CDR3 comprises 15 residues. Germline CDR1 and CDR2: MGHDK and SYGVNS. For the CDR3, the DNA is TGTGCCAGCAGTGAAATCGGGACACCGAACACTGAAGCTTTCTTT. It specifies CASSEIGTPNTEAFF.

This clonotype was counted at least ten times. The V gene is TRBV6-1, the J gene TRBJ2-7; the match to TRBD1 covers 7 bases. The V and J ends lost 5 bases and 6 bases, in that order; junction bases with no gene match: 4. Germline loops: CDR1 MNHNS, CDR2 SASEGT. The CDR3 length is 12 residues. The CDR3 region is CASSPAGGEQYF. The CDR3 region has the DNA TGTGCCAGCAGTCCCGCAGGGGGCGAGCAGTACTTC.

The chain has TRBV5-1 and TRBJ1-1; TRBD1 might be the D (5 bases). V lost 1 base and J 6 bases, leaving 13 bases between the germline ends. The CDR3 covers 14 residues. Germline loops: CDR1 SGHRS, CDR2 YFSETQ. CDR3 sequence: CASSLRGGASEAFF. The CDR3 DNA is TGCGCCAGCAGCTTGCGGGGGGGAGCGTCTGAAGCTTTCTTT.

The chain employs TRBV24-1 and TRBJ2-3; D possibly corresponds to TRBD1 (5 bases). Germline V gene data show CDR1 as KGHDR and CDR2 as SFDVKD. The CDR3 runs 15 residues. The V gene lost 5 bases and the J gene lost 8 bases, with 19 bases spanning the gap. CDR3 in amino acids: CATSAPDQDQGTQYF. The CDR3 nucleotides are TGTGCCACCAGTGCTCCGGATCAAGACCAGGGTACGCAGTATTTT.

This chain links TRBV28 with TRBJ2-7; 8 bases are a match to TRBD1. Germline V gene lookup returns CDR1 MDHEN and CDR2 SYDVKM. The length of the CDR3 is 17 residues. Losses at the gene ends were 3 bases for V and 3 bases for J; bases not matched to a gene: 13. The CDR3 DNA reads as TGTGCCAGCAGTTTCGAGGGACCGGTACAGGGGGACTACGAGCAGTACTTC. Translated: CASSFEGPVQGDYEQYF.

This clonotype was seen a handful of times. The chain has TRBV20-1 and TRBJ2-5; D unclear. CDR3 size: 14 residues. Looked up from germline, CDR1 is DFQATT and CDR2 is SNEGSKA (reference sequence). V lost 7 bases, J lost 1 base, and 16 bases lay in between. CDR3 nucleotide sequence: TGCAGTGTAAAAGGCGGTAAAACCCAAGAGACCCAGTACTTC. Protein: CSVKGGKTQETQYF.

This chain links TRBV5-1 with TRBJ2-1; 16 nucleotides agree with TRBD2. The CDR3 runs to 17 residues. CDR1 and CDR2 from the germline V gene are SGHRS and YFSETQ. J lost 6 bases, V lost 4 bases, and 7 bases had no gene match. Written as DNA, the CDR3 is TGCGCCAGCAGCAGCCAAGGGACTAGCGGGAGGGCCAATGAGCAGTTCTTC. Protein product: CASSSQGTSGRANEQFF. The whole variable domain, filled in from reference TRBV5-1 and TRBJ2-1, reads KAGVTQTPRYLIKTRGQQVTLSCSPISGHRSVSWYQQTPGQGLQFLFEYFSETQRNKGNFPGRFSGRQFSNSRSEMNVSTLELGDSALYLCASSSQGTSGRANEQFFGPGTRLTVL.

The sample holds many counts of this clonotype. The gene calls are TRBV7-2 and TRBJ2-5, with 8 positions matching TRBD2. The CDR3 loop spans 13 amino acids. V shed 5 bases and J 5 bases; nucleotides not matched to a gene: 4. CDR1 is SGHTA and CDR2 is FQGNSA in the germline V gene. The CDR3 spells CASSRTSWETQYF. The CDR3 bases are TGTGCCAGCAGCCGGACTAGCTGGGAGACCCAGTACTTC. Using reference TRBV7-2 and TRBJ2-5 for the parts outside the CDR3, the full variable domain is GAGVSQSPSNKVTEKGKDVELRCDPISGHTALYWYRQSLGQGLEFLIYFQGNSAPDKSGLPSDRFSAERTGGSVSTLTIQRTQQEDSAVYLCASSRTSWETQYFGPGTRLLVL.

With regard to this clonotype: A far more abundant clone sits one base away, making this likely a read error. The CDR3 does not end in the conserved phenylalanine or tryptophan, so this is likely a read error. The chain uses TRBV11-1 and TRBJ2-7, with D unresolved. The CDR3 sequence is 11 residues long. Germline-derived CDR1 and CDR2 are SGHAT and FQDESV (reference sequence). V was clipped by 4 bases and J by 3 bases, with 4 bases between them. CDR3: CASSSLYEQYS. CDR3 DNA sequence: TGTGCCAGCAGCTCCCTCTACGAGCAGTACTCC.

V usage is TRBV6-1 and J usage is TRBJ1-1; TRBD1 agrees at 7 bases. The length of the CDR3 is 16 residues. The ends lost 7 bases at V and 0 bases at J; junction bases unmatched: 11. Germline assignment: CDR1 MNHNS and CDR2 SASEGT. CDR3 in amino acids: CASTLTPGQLNTEAFF. The CDR3 DNA is TGTGCCAGCACTTTAACCCCGGGACAGCTGAACACTGAAGCTTTCTTT.